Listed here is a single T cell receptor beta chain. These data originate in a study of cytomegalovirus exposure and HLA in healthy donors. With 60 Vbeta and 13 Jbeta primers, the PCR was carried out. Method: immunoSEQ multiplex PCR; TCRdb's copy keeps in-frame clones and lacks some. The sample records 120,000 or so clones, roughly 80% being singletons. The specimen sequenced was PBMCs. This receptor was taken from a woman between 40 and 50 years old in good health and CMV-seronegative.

The CDR3 region is CASSFSDRMNTEAFF. DNA for the CDR3: TGTGCCAGCAGTTTCTCCGACAGGATGAACACTGAAGCTTTCTTT. J is TRBJ1-1 and V is TRBV28, with TRBD1 as a possible D gene (6 bases). The germline V gene has CDR1 MDHEN and CDR2 SYDVKM. The V end lost 3 bases, the J end lost 0 bases, and 11 bases lay between the germline ends. This CDR3 has 15 amino acids.